The clone carrying this T cell receptor (beta chain) was recorded only once. This CDR3 spans 15 amino acids. V was pared by 4 bases and J by 6 bases, with 12 bases of the junction left unmatched. Germline values: CDR1 SGHRS, CDR2 YFSETQ. Extraction and reverse transcription of RNA yielded cDNA as the sequencing template. TCRdb's copy holds only in-frame clones and misses some; the assay was immunoSEQ multiplex PCR. The data contain about 100,000 clones, approximately 50% of them singletons. This sample is part of a study of CD8+ T cells in alopecia areata. V usage is TRBV5-1 and J usage is TRBJ1-1; 7 nucleotides match TRBD1. Sample: NKG2D-low CD8+ T cells sorted from blood. The TCR originated in a human donor with alopecia areata. CDR3 protein: CASSLRTGSGPEAFF. The CDR3 DNA reads as TGCGCCAGCAGCCTAAGGACAGGCTCAGGGCCTGAAGCTTTCTTT.